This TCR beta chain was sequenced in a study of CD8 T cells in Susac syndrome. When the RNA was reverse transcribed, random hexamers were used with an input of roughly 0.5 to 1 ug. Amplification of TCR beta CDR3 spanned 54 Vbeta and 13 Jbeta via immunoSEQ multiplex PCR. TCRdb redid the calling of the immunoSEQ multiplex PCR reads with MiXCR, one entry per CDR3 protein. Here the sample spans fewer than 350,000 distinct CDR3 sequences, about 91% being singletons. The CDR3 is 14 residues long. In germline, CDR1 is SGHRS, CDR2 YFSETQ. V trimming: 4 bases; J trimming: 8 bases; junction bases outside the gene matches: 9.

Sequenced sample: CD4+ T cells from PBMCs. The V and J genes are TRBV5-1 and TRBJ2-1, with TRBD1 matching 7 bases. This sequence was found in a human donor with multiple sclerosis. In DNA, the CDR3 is TGCGCCAGCAGCCCCGAGCCCGACAGGGATGAGCAGTTCTTC. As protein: CASSPEPDRDEQFF.